This T cell receptor (beta chain) appears in the sequencing data of a study of T-cell memory formation after mild COVID-19. Study-wide context: In these data, TCR clusters were largely donor specific.

TCR alpha and TCR beta cDNA libraries carrying sample barcodes and UMIs were produced by 5'RACE using constant-segment primers. TCRdb passed the 5' RACE reads through MiXCR, listing each CDR3 protein once. The sample carries 280,000 or so distinct CDR3 sequences, roughly 18% recorded once. The CDR3 has 14 residues. V gave up 0 bases and J gave up 5 bases, with 12 bases separating them. Looked up from germline, CDR1 is DFQATT and CDR2 is SNEGSKA (reference sequence). This clonotype was counted between two and nine times. Its matching antigen is unknown. Regarding the study as a whole: Memory sampled before infection contained some responding clones, suggesting cross-reactive memory joined. SARS-CoV-2 specificity was not confirmed for second-wave clones peaking on day 37.

V usage is TRBV20-1 and J usage is TRBJ2-3, with D possibly being TRBD1 or TRBD2 (5 bases each). This TCR was recovered from a man aged 18 to 35 who had mild COVID-19 (a few samples of this study predate the infection). Cell type and time point are not known. The sequencing input was PBMCs or a T cell subset sorted from them (not recorded which). Here the CDR3 reads CSARDSQRGDTQYF. CDR3 DNA: TGCAGTGCTAGAGATAGCCAGAGGGGAGATACGCAGTATTTT.